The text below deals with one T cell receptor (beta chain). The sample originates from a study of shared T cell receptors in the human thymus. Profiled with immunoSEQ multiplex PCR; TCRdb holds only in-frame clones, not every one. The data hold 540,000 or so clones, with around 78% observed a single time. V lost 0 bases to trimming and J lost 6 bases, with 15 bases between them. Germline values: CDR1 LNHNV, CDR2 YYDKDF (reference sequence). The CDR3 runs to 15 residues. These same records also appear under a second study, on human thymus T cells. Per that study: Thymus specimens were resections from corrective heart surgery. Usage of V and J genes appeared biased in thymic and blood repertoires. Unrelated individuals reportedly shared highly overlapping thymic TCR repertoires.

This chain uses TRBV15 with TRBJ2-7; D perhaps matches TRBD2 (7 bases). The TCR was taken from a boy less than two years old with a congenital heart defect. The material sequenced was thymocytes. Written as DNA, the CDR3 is TGTGCCACCAGCAGAGAGGGAGGGGGAATTGGCGAGCAGTACTTC. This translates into CATSREGGGIGEQYF.